This T cell receptor (beta chain) comes out of a study of a mutant IDH1 vaccine in newly diagnosed glioma. Looking at the study overall: Treatment recipients were approximately 60% male and around 40% female, and their mean age was about 39 years. Those enrolled had earlier been treated with radiotherapy, temozolomide, or both, mostly both.

Study results and limitations: Pseudoprogression seemingly bore no relation to changes in top peripheral T cell clonotypes.

As for this clone: Antigen unknown.

Repertoires were generated with immunoSEQ multiplex PCR, while TCRdb's copy carries only in-frame clones and drops some. Of about 16,000 clones in the sample, roughly 85% were seen once. Described time point: baseline, week 1 (first vaccination visit). Sample treatment: pre-vaccination baseline after standard-of-care therapy. Donors had new IDH1-mutant astrocytomas of WHO grade 3 or 4 (ATRX-lost). V was clipped by 7 bases and J by 13 bases, with 24 bases between them. CDR1 is SGHRS and CDR2 is YFSETQ in the germline V gene. There are 13 residues in the CDR3. This sequence joins TRBV5-1 and TRBJ2-7; TRBD2 is a possible D gene (5 bases). This specimen was PBMCs, taken from a glioma patient treated with radiotherapy, temozolomide or both. The receptor comes from a man in his forties with glioma. The CDR3 nucleotides read TGCGCCAGCCCGGACCTACGGCTAGCCCTTGTTTACGTC. It encodes CASPDLRLALVYV.